Listed below are T cell receptor beta chains from one sample, sequenced in a study of T cell changes during pregnancy in multiple sclerosis. The repertoire was sequenced with immunoSEQ multiplex PCR; TCRdb's copy has only in-frame clones and lacks some. The table lists 100,000 or so clones, more than 85% of them singletons. The sample consisted of peripheral blood, taken in the second trimester of pregnancy. These receptors all stem from a female donor with multiple sclerosis, enrolled in a pregnancy study. The CDR3 runs from the conserved cysteine through the conserved F or W. The D gene is left open where the match is weak. Size tells how often a clone was seen (once, few, many) or the class of an expanded clone, and some rows leave it out.

TRBD1 | TRBJ1-3 | TRBV9 | - | TGTGCCAGCAGCGCAAGACGGACAGGCCCGAACGACATATATTTT | CASSARRTGPNDIYF
TRBD1 | TRBJ1-2 | TRBV29-1 | - | TGCAGCGTTGAAGATCCGGGACAGCTCTATGGCTACACCTTC | CSVEDPGQLYGYTF
- | TRBJ1-5 | TRBV6-5 | once | TGTGCCAGCAGACCCCAGGGGCGAAGCAATCAGCCCCAGCATTTT | CASRPQGRSNQPQHF
- | TRBJ2-1 | TRBV6-5 | - | TGTGCCTGCTTTGACAGTTCATACAATGAGCAGTTCTTC | CACFDSSYNEQFF
- | TRBJ2-1 | TRBV6-5 | - | TGTGCCAGCAGTTACGCAACTAGCTCCTACAATGAGCAGTTCTTC | CASSYATSSYNEQFF
- | TRBJ2-1 | TRBV29-1 | few | TGCAGCGCGGAGGGCAGGGTGGATGAGCAGTTCTTC | CSAEGRVDEQFF
TRBD1 | TRBJ2-7 | TRBV28 | - | TGTGCCAGCAGCCCCGCCGGGACAGGCTACGAGCAGTACTTC | CASSPAGTGYEQYF
- | TRBJ2-3 | TRBV9 | once | TGTGCCAGCAGCGTTGCTAGCGAGGGTACGCAGTATTTT | CASSVASEGTQYF
- | TRBJ2-5 | TRBV23-1 | - | TGCGCCAGCAGTCAATCTGAGGAGGGACCAGCGATGGTGGAGACCCAGTACTTC | CASSQSEEGPAMVETQYF
- | TRBJ2-7 | TRBV5-1 | once | TGCGCCAGCAGCTTTCAGGGAAGGGGAACCACTCCCGAGCAGTACTTC | CASSFQGRGTTPEQYF
- | TRBJ2-4 | TRBV7-2 | - | TGTGCCAGCAGCTTAGACAGTTTGGCAGGGGTGGCCAAAAACATTCAGTACTTC | CASSLDSLAGVAKNIQYF
- | TRBJ1-4 | TRBV7-9 | - | TGTGCCAGCAGTTTAAGGGGGACTAATGAAAAACTGTTTTTT | CASSLRGTNEKLFF
TRBD2 | TRBJ2-1 | TRBV29-1 | few | TGCAGCGTTGAGCGGGAGGGCCGCCATGAGCAGTTCTTC | CSVEREGRHEQFF
TRBD1 | TRBJ1-1 | TRBV28 | - | TGTGCCAGCAGTTTACGGACAGGGCTGGCTTTCTTT | CASSLRTGLAFF
- | TRBJ2-5 | TRBV5-1 | - | TGCGCCAGCAGCTTGCAGGGTTTGGAGACCCAGTACTTC | CASSLQGLETQYF
TRBD2 | TRBJ2-1 | TRBV7-3 | - | TGTGCCAGCAGGGCCGGGACTAGCGGGAGGGACGAGCAGTTCTTC | CASRAGTSGRDEQFF
- | TRBJ2-5 | TRBV5-1 | - | TGCGCCAGCAGCTTGGCCTTTGAGACCCAGTACTTC | CASSLAFETQYF
TRBD1 | TRBJ1-2 | TRBV6-5 | - | TGTGCCAGCAGGGACAGGGGGCTCAGTGGCTACACCTTC | CASRDRGLSGYTF
TRBD2 | TRBJ2-3 | TRBV27 | - | TGTGCCAGCAAGCTAGCGGGAGGCACAGATACGCAGTATTTT | CASKLAGGTDTQYF
- | TRBJ2-6 | TRBV7-2 | - | TGTGCCAGCAGCTTGGGTCGGGGGAGCTCTGGGGCCAACGTCCTGACTTTC | CASSLGRGSSGANVLTF
TRBD1 | TRBJ1-1 | TRBV6-1 | - | TGTGCCAGCAGTGAAGCGCAGGGGGACACTGAAGCTTTCTTT | CASSEAQGDTEAFF
- | TRBJ2-7 | TRBV5-1 | - | TGCGCCAGCAGCCCCGACCCGGGACAAAGCGAGCAGTACTTC | CASSPDPGQSEQYF
TRBD2 | TRBJ2-1 | TRBV6-1 | - | TGTGCCAGCAGTGAAGCGTCAGGCGGGAGGCTCAAGTACAATGAGCAGTTCTTC | CASSEASGGRLKYNEQFF
TRBD1 | TRBJ2-1 | TRBV7-8 | once | TGTGCCAGCAGCCTCCGGGACAGGGGCAATGAGCAGTTCTTC | CASSLRDRGNEQFF
TRBD1 | TRBJ1-5 | TRBV7-6 | - | TGTGCCAGCAGCTTACGACAGGGGGCCTTTCAGCCCCAGCATTTT | CASSLRQGAFQPQHF
- | TRBJ2-7 | TRBV6-7 | once | TGTGCCACCCACCTCCCGGGATGGGGCGAGCAGTACTTC | CATHLPGWGEQYF
TRBD1 | TRBJ2-7 | TRBV19 | - | TGTGCCAGTAGTATAGAACTCCTGACAGGGGACGAGCAGTACTTC | CASSIELLTGDEQYF
TRBD1 | TRBJ2-7 | TRBV19 | - | TGTGCCAGCCGGGCGTGGCAGGGGGCCCACGAGCAGTACTTC | CASRAWQGAHEQYF
TRBD2 | TRBJ2-2 | TRBV28 | - | TGTGCCAGTGGGGGGACTAGCTTTGCCGGGGAGCTGTTTTTT | CASGGTSFAGELFF
TRBD2 | TRBJ2-5 | TRBV27 | once | TGTGCCAGCATCTCTAGCGGGACCCAGTACTTC | CASISSGTQYF
- | TRBJ1-1 | TRBV21-1 | - | TGTGCCAGCAGCAAAGGTACTACCCGGGACAGGGGCCAGAACACTGAAGCTTTCTTT | CASSKGTTRDRGQNTEAFF
TRBD2 | TRBJ2-3 | TRBV6-1 | - | TGTGCCAGCAGTGTTACTAGCGGGAGTAGCACAGATACGCAGTATTTT | CASSVTSGSSTDTQYF
TRBD1 | TRBJ1-2 | TRBV5-1 | - | TGCGCCAGCAGCACGGACAGGGGGGTTGGCTACACCTTC | CASSTDRGVGYTF
TRBD1 | TRBJ1-2 | TRBV6-4 | few | TGTGCCAGCAGCGGGACAGGGCTGGGCGGCTACACCTTC | CASSGTGLGGYTF
TRBD2 | TRBJ2-1 | TRBV7-8 | - | TGTGCCAGCAGACGGACTAGCGGGAGTTCAGGTAGTGAGCAGTTCTTC | CASRRTSGSSGSEQFF
- | TRBJ2-2 | TRBV11-2 | - | TGTGCCAGCAGCACGTCTACAGGGCGCGCCGGGGAGCTGTTTTTT | CASSTSTGRAGELFF